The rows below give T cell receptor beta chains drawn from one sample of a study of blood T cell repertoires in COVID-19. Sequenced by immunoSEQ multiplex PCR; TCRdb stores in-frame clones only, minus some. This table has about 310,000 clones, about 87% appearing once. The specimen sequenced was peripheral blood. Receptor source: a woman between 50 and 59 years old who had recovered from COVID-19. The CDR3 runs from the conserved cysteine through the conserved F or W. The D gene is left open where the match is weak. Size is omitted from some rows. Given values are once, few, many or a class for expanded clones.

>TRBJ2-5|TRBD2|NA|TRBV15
CGVAGAPGETQYF
TGTGGGGTAGCGGGGGCCCCGGGGGAGACCCAGTACTTC
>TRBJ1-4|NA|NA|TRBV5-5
CASSEGVNEKLFF
TGTGCCAGCAGCGAGGGGGTTAATGAAAAACTGTTTTTT
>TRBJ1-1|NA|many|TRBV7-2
CASSSASPGIGEAFF
TGTGCCAGCAGCTCCGCATCTCCGGGAATCGGTGAAGCTTTCTTT
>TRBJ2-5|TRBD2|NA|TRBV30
CASTSGGKETQYF
TGTGCCTCGACTAGCGGGGGGAAGGAGACCCAGTACTTC
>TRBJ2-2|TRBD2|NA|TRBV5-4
CASSLGLAGDNTGELFF
TGTGCCAGCAGCTTGGGACTAGCGGGGGATAACACCGGGGAGCTGTTTTTT
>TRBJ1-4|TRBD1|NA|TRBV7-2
CASSQGDTREKLFF
TGTGCCAGCAGCCAGGGGGACACGCGGGAAAAACTGTTTTTT
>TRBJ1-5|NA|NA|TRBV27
CASSETGLGQPQHF
TGTGCCAGCAGTGAGACAGGTCTTGGACAGCCCCAGCATTTT
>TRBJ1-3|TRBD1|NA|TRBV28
CASSFRGWGTASGNTIYF
TGTGCCAGCAGTTTCCGGGGCTGGGGGACAGCCTCTGGAAACACCATATATTTT
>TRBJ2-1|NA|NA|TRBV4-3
CASSPRFSDRSYNEQFF
TGCGCCAGCAGCCCACGTTTCAGCGATCGCTCCTACAATGAGCAGTTCTTC
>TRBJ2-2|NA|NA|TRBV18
CASSPPKFGDTGELFF
TGTGCCAGCTCACCACCAAAATTCGGGGACACCGGGGAGCTGTTTTTT
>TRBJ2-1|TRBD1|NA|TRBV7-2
CASSPGTGGNLNYNEQFF
TGTGCCAGCAGCCCCGGGACAGGGGGCAATCTTAACTACAATGAGCAGTTCTTC
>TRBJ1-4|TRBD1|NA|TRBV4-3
CASSLDPPRQGNYEKLFF
TGCGCCAGCAGCCTCGACCCGCCCAGACAGGGAAATTATGAAAAACTGTTTTTT
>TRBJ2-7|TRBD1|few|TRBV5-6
CASSPGTDLREQYF
TGTGCCAGCAGCCCGGGGACAGACCTACGCGAGCAGTACTTC
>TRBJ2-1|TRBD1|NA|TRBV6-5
CASSYQDRGLDEQFF
TGTGCCAGCAGTTATCAGGACAGGGGGCTCGATGAGCAGTTCTTC
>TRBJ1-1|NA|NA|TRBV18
CASSPLAPGNTEAFF
TGTGCCAGCTCACCCCTAGCGCCTGGGAACACTGAAGCTTTCTTT
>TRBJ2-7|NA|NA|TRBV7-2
CASTSFYEQYF
TGTGCCAGCACTTCTTTCTACGAGCAGTACTTC
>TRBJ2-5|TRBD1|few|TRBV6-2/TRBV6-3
CASSPIGPGTGGTQYF
TGTGCCAGCAGCCCTATCGGGCCCGGGACAGGGGGGACCCAGTACTTC